One T cell receptor beta chain is described in this entry. Its antigen is unidentified. Germline CDR1 reads KGHSH; CDR2 reads LQKENI. V gave up 3 bases and J gave up 7 bases; unmatched junction bases: 12. This CDR3 has 16 residues. The PCR employed 60 Vbeta primers together with 13 Jbeta primers. Clones were read by immunoSEQ multiplex PCR, and TCRdb kept only the in-frame ones, dropping some. The sample contains tens of thousands of clones, 60% to 85% of which appear only once. This record comes from a study of cytomegalovirus exposure and HLA in healthy donors. Regarding the study as a whole: The only immune exposure information that was available was CMV serostatus. In a later analysis, TCR beta V- and J-gene trimming was associated with a missense DCLRE1C variant. According to a later analysis, donors in an Asian-associated ancestry cluster reportedly had fewer N-insertions than the 666-donor mean.

The rearrangement joins TRBV18 to TRBJ1-2; 9 bases are a match to TRBD1. The sequenced sample consisted of PBMCs. This receptor was obtained from a woman in her thirties or forties in good health and CMV-seropositive. This CDR3 reads CASSPNSGQGLGGYTF. In nucleotides, the CDR3 is TGTGCCAGCTCACCGAACTCGGGACAGGGTTTGGGTGGCTACACCTTC.